The 26 T cell receptor beta chains below come from one sample, sequenced in a study of identical twins. TCRdb called the 5' RACE reads again in MiXCR, with one record for every CDR3 protein. The data show hundreds of thousands of distinct CDR3 sequences, 20% to 30% seen once. These data were likewise used in another study, on T cells expressing NK-cell markers.

The sample comprised CD4+ T cells sorted from blood. These receptor sequences come from a woman under 30 in good health.

The chain recombines TRBV20-1 with TRBJ1-1; D is ambiguous. Trimming took 6 bases from V and 4 from J, leaving 21 bases between them. There are 15 residues in the CDR3. CDR1 is DFQATT and CDR2 is SNEGSKA in the germline V gene (reference sequence). CDR3 sequence reads: CSAASDPDRVTEAFF. The DNA of the CDR3 is TGCAGTGCCGCCTCGGACCCAGACCGGGTCACTGAAGCTTTCTTT.

The table lists this clonotype with a few counts. This chain connects TRBV5-1 to TRBJ2-5; 10 bases line up with TRBD2. Germline CDR1 reads SGHRS; CDR2 reads YFSETQ. V trimming: 4 bases; J trimming: 2 bases; junction bases outside the gene matches: 5. The length of the CDR3 is 15 residues. In DNA form, the CDR3 reads TGCGCCAGCAGCGAAACAGCGGGAGGGCAAGAGACCCAGTACTTC. It yields the protein CASSETAGGQETQYF.

J is TRBJ2-1 and V is TRBV20-1; TRBD2 aligns across 13 bases. Germline CDR1 reads DFQATT; CDR2 reads SNEGSKA (reference sequence). Trimming at V came to 6 bases and at J to 9 bases, leaving 2 bases not matched to a gene. The CDR3 covers 12 residues. The CDR3 DNA follows: TGCAGTGCAACTAGCGGGAGGGCTGAGCAGTTCTTC. Its translation is CSATSGRAEQFF.

This clonotype came up a few times. The rearrangement uses TRBV9 and TRBJ2-5; TRBD1 agrees at 9 bases. There are 14 residues in the CDR3. CDR1 SGDLS and CDR2 YYNGEE come from the germline V gene. The trim removed 3 bases at V and 5 bases at J, leaving 5 bases unmatched. DNA of the CDR3: TGTGCCAGCAGCGAGGGACAGGGACGGGAGACCCAGTACTTC. Amino acids: CASSEGQGRETQYF.

This clonotype was detected a few times. V is TRBV20-1 and J is TRBJ2-7; 7 bases match TRBD1. The CDR3 runs to 12 residues. The germline gives CDR1 DFQATT, CDR2 SNEGSKA (reference sequence). V dropped 6 bases and J dropped 6; count of bases not matched to a gene: 8. In DNA form, the CDR3 reads TGCAGTGCCTGCCCGACAGGGCGCGAGCAGTACTTC. Encoded protein: CSACPTGREQYF.

The rearrangement joins TRBV20-1 to TRBJ1-1, with 9 bases identical to TRBD1. There are 13 residues in the CDR3. Germline V gene lookup returns CDR1 DFQATT and CDR2 SNEGSKA (reference sequence). J lost 7 bases, V lost 3 bases, and 6 bases had no gene match. The CDR3 is CSASSGQGDEAFF. In DNA, the CDR3 is TGCAGTGCTAGTTCGGGACAGGGCGATGAAGCTTTCTTT.

The rearrangement joins TRBV20-1 to TRBJ2-2; D ambiguous. The CDR3 is made up of 16 amino acids. Germline V lookup: CDR1 DFQATT, CDR2 SNEGSKA (reference sequence). The V end was cut by 2 bases, the J end by 1 base, with 14 bases between. The CDR3: CSARPAGRLNTGELFF. In DNA form, the CDR3 reads TGCAGTGCTAGACCTGCCGGACGACTGAACACCGGGGAGCTGTTTTTT.

This clonotype was recorded a few times. The rearrangement links TRBV10-3 to TRBJ2-7; 9 positions agree with TRBD2. Losses at the gene ends were 8 bases for V and 0 bases for J; bases not matched to a gene: 11. CDR1 and CDR2 (germline): ENHRY, SYGVKD. CDR3 length: 16 residues. The CDR3 DNA sequence: TGTGCCATCCGTTCAATAGCGGGGGAAGACTCCTACGAGCAGTACTTC. It is translated as CAIRSIAGEDSYEQYF.

This clonotype was seen only a few times. The gene calls are TRBV6-2 or TRBV6-3 and TRBJ1-3; 7 positions match TRBD1. The CDR3 covers 16 residues. Germline CDR1 reads MNHEY; CDR2 reads SVGEGT. V was pared by 1 base and J by 0 bases, with 3 bases of the junction left unmatched. Here the CDR3 DNA reads TGTGCCAGCAGTTACTTCGGGACAGTCTCTGGAAACACCATATATTTT. This gives the protein CASSYFGTVSGNTIYF.

This clonotype occurred a few times. The chain has TRBV5-1 and TRBJ2-5; 8 positions agree with TRBD1. Germline V CDR1 and CDR2: SGHRS, YFSETQ. Unmatched junction bases numbered 9, after V lost 9 bases and J lost 5 bases. This CDR3 is built from 13 residues. Here the CDR3 reads CATTGDDGETQYF. CDR3 coding DNA: TGCGCCACGACAGGGGATGACGGGGAGACCCAGTACTTC.

The chain combines TRBV12-3 or TRBV12-4 with TRBJ1-1; 8 bases are shared with TRBD1. The CDR3 runs to 15 residues. Trimming cost V 6 bases and J 5 bases; bases outside gene matches: 11. The CDR3 spells CASRFQGALGTEAFF. DNA of the CDR3: TGTGCCAGCAGGTTCCAGGGGGCGCTCGGGACTGAAGCTTTCTTT.

This clonotype has just a few counts. The rearrangement links TRBV6-5 to TRBJ1-1, with D hard to call. Germline CDR1 is MNHEY and CDR2 is SVGAGI. This CDR3 spans 13 amino acids. Trimming left V 5 bases short and J 4 bases short, with 11 bases between. The CDR3 loop is CASSGIQTTEAFF. In DNA form, the CDR3 reads TGTGCCAGCAGTGGCATCCAGACCACTGAAGCTTTCTTT.

This clonotype was detected a few times. The chain couples TRBV6-1 to TRBJ2-1; D is perhaps TRBD1 (6 bases). V shed 6 bases and J shed 9 bases, with 9 bases lying between them. The CDR3 runs 11 residues. Germline CDR1 MNHNS, CDR2 SASEGT. The CDR3 spells CASRQGSEQFF. CDR3 bases: TGTGCCAGCAGACAGGGAAGTGAGCAGTTCTTC.

This clonotype was detected a few times. The chain couples TRBV7-9 to TRBJ2-7; D is unclear. Germline values: CDR1 SEHNR, CDR2 FQNEAQ (reference sequence). V shed 4 bases and J shed 2 bases, with 12 bases lying between them. This CDR3 contains 14 residues. CDR3 loop: CASSSMLGTYEQYF. CDR3 sequence (DNA): TGTGCCAGCAGCTCTATGTTAGGTACCTACGAGCAGTACTTC.

This clonotype was found a few times. The rearrangement links TRBV20-1 to TRBJ2-7, with D unclear. CDR1 is DFQATT and CDR2 is SNEGSKA in the germline V gene (reference sequence). CDR3 length: 17 amino acids. The V end lost 3 bases, the J end lost 4 bases, and 25 bases lay between the germline ends. CDR3: CSARGWSVSRRSYEQYF. CDR3 sequence (DNA): TGCAGTGCTAGGGGGTGGAGTGTGAGTCGGCGGAGTTACGAGCAGTACTTC.

The V call is TRBV18, the J call TRBJ1-3; D is unresolved. The length of the CDR3 is 13 residues. The V and J ends lost 5 bases and 3 bases respectively, with 8 bases between them. CDR1 KGHSH and CDR2 LQKENI come from the germline V gene. The CDR3 loop is CASSTGGGNTIYF. As DNA, the CDR3 is TGTGCCAGCTCAACGGGAGGTGGAAACACCATATATTTT.

V is TRBV20-1 and J is TRBJ1-4; D gene unclear. CDR3 size: 12 residues. The germline V gene has CDR1 DFQATT and CDR2 SNEGSKA (reference sequence). With 3 bases removed from V and 10 bases from J, the gap between germline ends came to 12 bases. The CDR3 spells CSASNRDGKLFF. CDR3 bases: TGCAGTGCTAGCAACAGAGATGGAAAACTGTTTTTT.

This clonotype was found a few times. V and J are TRBV7-9 and TRBJ1-6; 10 bases map to TRBD1. V trimming: 2 bases; J trimming: 10 bases; junction bases outside the gene matches: 11. Germline V lookup: CDR1 SEHNR, CDR2 FQNEAQ (reference sequence). CDR3 length: 17 amino acids. This CDR3 is CASSLNRGTGDRSPLHF. The CDR3 DNA follows: TGTGCCAGCAGCTTAAATCGCGGGACAGGGGATCGGTCACCCCTCCACTTT.

This clonotype turned up a few times. V usage is TRBV9 and J usage is TRBJ2-5, with D perhaps assigned TRBD1 or TRBD2 (5 bases each). Germline assignment: CDR1 SGDLS and CDR2 YYNGEE. The CDR3 has 16 amino acids. The V end lost 0 bases, the J end lost 2 bases, and 14 bases lay between the germline ends. The CDR3: CASSVGGAPGQETQYF. DNA for the CDR3: TGTGCCAGCAGCGTAGGAGGGGCCCCGGGACAAGAGACCCAGTACTTC.

This chain links TRBV20-1 with TRBJ2-3; D possibly corresponds to TRBD2 (5 bases). V lost 0 bases to trimming and J lost 4 bases, with 14 bases between them. Germline assignment: CDR1 DFQATT and CDR2 SNEGSKA (reference sequence). The CDR3 sequence is 15 residues long. DNA of the CDR3: TGCAGTGCTAGAGACCCACTAGTATATGCAGATACGCAGTATTTT. Residues: CSARDPLVYADTQYF.

The chain couples TRBV7-9 to TRBJ2-1, with 11 positions matching TRBD2. This CDR3 is 15 amino acids long. V was clipped by 3 bases and J by 6 bases; unmatched bases: 4. Germline lookup yields CDR1 SEHNR and CDR2 FQNEAQ (reference sequence). The CDR3 DNA reads as TGTGCCAGCAGCTTTAGCGGGGGGGCCGTCAATGAGCAGTTCTTC. It yields the protein CASSFSGGAVNEQFF.

This clonotype was counted between two and nine times. This chain uses TRBV7-9 with TRBJ2-1, with 7 bases aligning to TRBD2. This CDR3 is 17 amino acids long. From germline, CDR1 is SEHNR and CDR2 FQNEAQ (reference sequence). V lost 5 bases to trimming and J lost 3 bases; unmatched junction nucleotides: 13. The CDR3 DNA sequence: TGTGCCAGCAGCGTAATCGGGGGGATGGCGGACTACAATGAGCAGTTCTTC. Translated: CASSVIGGMADYNEQFF.

This clonotype occurred a few times. The chain combines TRBV5-1 with TRBJ1-2, with a weak D call TRBD1 (6 bases). CDR1 and CDR2 (germline): SGHRS, YFSETQ. Trimming left V 7 bases short and J 0 bases short, with 19 bases between. The CDR3 spans 16 residues. The CDR3 coding sequence is TGCGCCAGCCGAAGCTTAGTAGCAGGGGCTAACTATGGCTACACCTTC. This sequence encodes CASRSLVAGANYGYTF.

This chain joins TRBV20-1 and TRBJ1-2; D remains unclear. Trimming stripped 7 bases from V and 2 bases from J, with 14 bases between. This CDR3 has 13 amino acids. CDR1 is DFQATT, CDR2 SNEGSKA, per germline (reference sequence). The CDR3 coding sequence is TGCAGTGTCCTCCCCGGAGGGAACTATGGCTACACCTTC. It encodes CSVLPGGNYGYTF.

This chain joins TRBV3-1 and TRBJ2-2; D is unresolved. With 4 bases removed from V and 4 bases from J, the gap between germline ends came to 10 bases. The CDR3 has 14 residues. Germline loops: CDR1 LGHDT, CDR2 YNNKEL (reference sequence). The CDR3 is CASSPFGSTGELFF. The CDR3 bases are TGTGCCAGCAGCCCTTTTGGATCCACCGGGGAGCTGTTTTTT.

The chain has TRBV5-1 and TRBJ2-2, with D possibly being TRBD2 (6 bases). V was clipped by 5 bases and J by 6 bases, with 14 bases between them. The CDR3 extends over 14 amino acids. Germline V gene data show CDR1 as SGHRS and CDR2 as YFSETQ. The CDR3: CASRLDTGAGELFF. CDR3 bases: TGCGCCAGCAGGCTAGACACGGGAGCCGGGGAGCTGTTTTTT.